This TCR beta chain derives from a study of cytotoxic CD8 clonotypes in ibrutinib-treated CLL. Study details: Following treatment for a median around 13 months, range 6 to 36, response samples were then taken.

Study conclusions and caveats: T-cell clonality at baseline went above that of age-matched healthy donors and rose and fell with circulating CD8+ T-cell counts.

The germline V gene has CDR1 MNHEY and CDR2 SVGAGI. Deletions cut 0 bases from V and 2 bases from J, with 8 bases between. This CDR3 has 15 residues. Remarks on this clone: No antigen is known for it.

The data were produced by immunoSEQ multiplex PCR, yet TCRdb's version contains in-frame clones alone and is incomplete. The sample carries about 120,000 clones, 58% recorded once. The chain recombines TRBV6-5 with TRBJ2-1, with D hard to call. The receptor's source is a human donor with chronic lymphocytic leukemia. The sequencing here drew on PBMCs, taken after 24 months of ibrutinib treatment. CDR3 region: CASSYSQPTYNEQFF. In DNA, the CDR3 is TGTGCCAGCAGTTACTCGCAACCGACCTACAATGAGCAGTTCTTC.